The sequence of this TCR beta chain was determined in a study of blood T cell repertoires in COVID-19. Across the study: The United States, Italy and Spain provided the acute and convalescent COVID-19 samples. Sample material is recorded as cDNA or gDNA derived from T cells, B-cell-depleted T cells, or PBMCs.

V was pared by 4 bases and J by 1 base, with 14 bases between. The length of the CDR3 is 15 residues. Germline V lookup: CDR1 SGHRS, CDR2 YFSETQ. How the authors handled the data: Estimation of nucleated cell counts was performed using reference gene primer amplification. TCRdb keeps only in-frame clones here, not all; method: immunoSEQ multiplex PCR. That table gives V, J and clone size, and the DNA gave D and trimming. The sample has 150,000 or so clones, 60% to 85% seen once. The chain uses TRBV5-1 and TRBJ2-5; the D gene is possibly TRBD2 (7 bases). The specimen was peripheral blood. This receptor was obtained from a man aged 80 or over with acute or convalescent COVID-19. The CDR3 nucleotides read TGCGCCAGCAGCCTGGGGGGGCTCAGCCAAGAGACCCAGTACTTC. It yields the protein CASSLGGLSQETQYF. The entire variable domain, with the rest obtained from reference TRBV5-1 and TRBJ2-5, is as follows: KAGVTQTPRYLIKTRGQQVTLSCSPISGHRSVSWYQQTPGQGLQFLFEYFSETQRNKGNFPGRFSGRQFSNSRSEMNVSTLELGDSALYLCASSLGGLSQETQYFGPGTRLLVL.